These 23 T cell receptor beta chains originate from one sample sequenced in a study of cytomegalovirus exposure and HLA in healthy donors. Measured with immunoSEQ multiplex PCR; TCRdb has only the in-frame clones, and not every one. The sample has roughly 84,000 clones; around 90% are singletons. Sequenced material: PBMCs. These receptors all come from a man aged 30 to 45 in good health and CMV-seronegative.

As DNA, the CDR3 is TGTGCCAGCAACCGTGGGGCTATCTACGAGCAGTACTTC. It specifies CASNRGAIYEQYF. J is TRBJ2-7 and V is TRBV6-1; a weak D match, TRBD1 (5 bases). Germline V gene sequence: CDR1 MNHNS, CDR2 SASEGT. CDR3 length: 13 amino acids. The V end lost 7 bases, the J end lost 3 bases, and 13 bases lay between the germline ends.

This clone was observed a single time. The J gene is TRBJ1-2, the V gene TRBV28; 8 bases line up with TRBD1. The germline CDR1 and CDR2 sequences are MDHEN and SYDVKM. The CDR3 totals 14 residues. With V trimmed by 10 bases and J by 4 bases, 11 bases remained unmatched. In nucleotides, the CDR3 is TGTGCCACCCTGACAGGGGTAAACCCCTATGGCTACACCTTC. It translates to CATLTGVNPYGYTF.

This chain connects TRBV29-1 to TRBJ2-7; D is perhaps TRBD2 (7 bases). This CDR3 contains 16 residues. Per germline, CDR1 SQVTM and CDR2 ANQGSEA. V was trimmed by 2 bases and J by 6 bases, leaving 23 bases between them. In DNA form, the CDR3 reads TGCAGCGTTGAATTGGGGACGGGGGGCGGCCACGCCGAGCAGTACTTC. Its translation: CSVELGTGGGHAEQYF.

The chain couples TRBV7-2 to TRBJ2-2; TRBD2 might be the D (6 bases). The CDR3 sequence is 14 residues long. The ends were cut back, 10 bases at V and 0 bases at J, with 12 bases in the middle. CDR1 and CDR2 from the germline V gene are SGHTA and FQGNSA. The CDR3 here is CATNAGSNTGELFF. The CDR3 region has the DNA TGTGCCACCAACGCGGGGTCGAACACCGGGGAGCTGTTTTTT.

For the CDR3, the DNA is TGTGCCAGCAGAGCAAGATTACCCGGGGAGCTGTTTTTT. Amino acids: CASRARLPGELFF. The chain combines TRBV2 with TRBJ2-2; D is ambiguous. This CDR3 has 13 amino acids. Per the germline V gene, CDR1 is SNHLY and CDR2 is FYNNEI. The V gene lost 6 bases and the J gene lost 6 bases, with 11 bases spanning the gap.

The gene calls are TRBV18 and TRBJ2-5; 9 bases line up with TRBD2. Germline V gene sequence: CDR1 KGHSH, CDR2 LQKENI. V lost 0 bases to trimming and J lost 2 bases; unmatched junction nucleotides: 1. The CDR3 has 15 residues. CDR3 protein: CASSPPGLAQETQYF. CDR3 coding DNA: TGTGCCAGCTCACCACCGGGACTAGCACAAGAGACCCAGTACTTC.

The chain couples TRBV11-3 to TRBJ2-2; no clear D. The CDR3 has 17 residues. V lost 5 bases, J lost 2 bases, and 18 bases lay in between. Germline V gene data show CDR1 as SGHNT and CDR2 as YENEEA. The chain's CDR3 is CASSGTAFDTNTGELFF. The CDR3 DNA reads as TGTGCCAGCAGCGGAACAGCCTTCGATACAAACACCGGGGAGCTGTTTTTT.

The V call is TRBV30, the J call TRBJ2-1, with TRBD2 matching over 7 bases. Germline assignment: CDR1 GTSNPN and CDR2 SVGIG (reference sequence). This CDR3 region has 14 residues. The J segment lost 5 bases and the V segment lost 2 bases, leaving 6 bases of the junction unmatched. The CDR3 DNA is TGTGCCTGGAGTCCGGGACTACCTCACAATGAGCAGTTCTTC. Its translation is CAWSPGLPHNEQFF.

CDR3 sequence (DNA): TGTGCCAGCAGCCGGGACAGGGTCTCGGAAGAGCAGTACTTC. Its protein is CASSRDRVSEEQYF. The genes are TRBV7-3 and TRBJ2-7, with 9 positions matching TRBD1. Losses at the gene ends were 5 bases for V and 7 bases for J; bases not matched to a gene: 9. Germline CDR1 is SGHTA and CDR2 is FQGTGA. CDR3 length: 14 amino acids.

This chain links TRBV28 with TRBJ1-1; a weak D match, TRBD1 (6 bases). Germline values: CDR1 MDHEN, CDR2 SYDVKM. The length of the CDR3 is 15 residues. V shed 1 base and J shed 5 bases, with 14 bases lying between them. The CDR3, as DNA: TGTGCCAGCAGTTTATTCGACAGGACTCAAACTGAAGCTTTCTTT. Translating it yields CASSLFDRTQTEAFF.

The V call is TRBV14, the J call TRBJ2-3; 8 bases agree with TRBD2. Looked up from germline, CDR1 is SGHDN and CDR2 is FVKESK. The CDR3 contains 15 residues. V was pared by 4 bases and J by 11 bases, with 14 bases of the junction left unmatched. The CDR3 loop is CASSPRGSGASGQYF. CDR3 DNA sequence: TGTGCCAGCAGCCCCCGGGGTAGCGGGGCCTCGGGGCAGTATTTT.

This chain links TRBV6-6 with TRBJ1-5, with D tentatively TRBD1 (6 bases). The V gene lost 2 bases and the J gene lost 4 bases, with 12 bases spanning the gap. The germline gives CDR1 MNHNY, CDR2 SVGAGI (reference sequence). This CDR3 contains 15 residues. CDR3 in amino acids: CASSYTGQTNQPQHF. CDR3 nucleotides: TGTGCCAGCAGTTACACGGGACAAACGAATCAGCCCCAGCATTTT.

This clone showed up just once. This chain uses TRBV6-6 with TRBJ1-5; D possibly corresponds to TRBD1 (5 bases). Trimming removed 7 bases from V and 5 bases from J, with 18 bases in between. The CDR3 sequence is 15 residues long. The germline V gene encodes CDR1 MNHNY and CDR2 SVGAGI (reference sequence). CDR3 nucleotide sequence: TGTGCCAGCACCCTAGCGGGGGGAGCCGATCAGCCCCAGCATTTT. As protein: CASTLAGGADQPQHF.

V is TRBV2 and J is TRBJ2-5, with D possibly matching TRBD2 (6 bases). Per the germline V gene, CDR1 is SNHLY and CDR2 is FYNNEI. Between the trimmed V and J ends, which lost 10 bases and 1 base, there was a span of 13 bases. The CDR3 consists of 13 residues. CDR3: CATLLGLQETQYF. The CDR3 DNA follows: TGTGCCACTCTGTTGGGACTCCAAGAGACCCAGTACTTC.

This clone was picked up a small number of times. The V gene is TRBV5-1, the J gene TRBJ2-7; unclear D gene. The CDR3 is made up of 11 amino acids. Germline V gives CDR1 SGHRS, CDR2 YFSETQ. The V and J ends lost 5 bases and 1 base respectively, with 4 bases between them. The DNA for the CDR3 is TGCGCCAGCAGTGTATCCTACGAGCAGTACTTC. This encodes CASSVSYEQYF.

The V gene is TRBV6-5, the J gene TRBJ1-3, with a weak D call TRBD1 (5 bases). Trimming stripped 6 bases from V and 1 base from J, with 10 bases between. This CDR3 spans 14 amino acids. The germline V gene encodes CDR1 MNHEY and CDR2 SVGAGI. The CDR3 sequence: CASSRDSSGNTIYF. The DNA of the CDR3 is TGTGCCAGCAGCCGTGACAGTTCTGGAAACACCATATATTTT.

The chain uses TRBV10-3 and TRBJ1-2; 7 bases line up with TRBD1. Germline-derived CDR1 and CDR2 are ENHRY and SYGVKD. CDR3 length: 15 amino acids. Trimming took 3 bases from V and 4 from J; bases not matched to a gene: 8. Here the CDR3 reads CAISDPEGQTYGYTF. The DNA of the CDR3 is TGTGCCATCAGTGACCCCGAGGGACAGACCTATGGCTACACCTTC.

The chain recombines TRBV21-1 with TRBJ2-1; the table assigns TRBD1, which was not confirmed against the DNA. TRBV21-1 is given as a pseudogene. CDR3 size: 15 residues. The CDR3 DNA reads as TGTGCCACCCGGACGACAGGGAGGCTTATGAATGAGCAGTTCTTC. Protein: CATRTTGRLMNEQFF.

The chain joins TRBV7-9 to TRBJ2-2; no definite D call. The CDR3 extends over 19 amino acids. Germline V gives CDR1 SEHNR, CDR2 FQNEAQ (reference sequence). Trimming shortened V by 2 bases and J by 0 bases, and 19 bases separated the two germline ends. The CDR3 DNA follows: TGTGCCAGCAGCTTAATTCTTGCAGGTAACCTCGCGAACACCGGGGAGCTGTTTTTT. Its protein is CASSLILAGNLANTGELFF. The full variable domain, its missing parts supplied by reference TRBV7-9 and TRBJ2-2, is DTGVSQNPRHKITKRGQNVTFRCDPISEHNRLYWYRQTLGQGPEFLTYFQNEAQLEKSRLLSDRFSAERPKGSFSTLEIQRTEQGDSAMYLCASSLILAGNLANTGELFFGEGSRLTVL.

The chain is built from TRBV4-1 and TRBJ2-3, with 7 positions matching TRBD1. The germline V gene has CDR1 MGHRA and CDR2 YSYEKL. V dropped 4 bases and J dropped 0; count of bases not matched to a gene: 19. CDR3 length: 20 residues. CDR3 DNA: TGCGCCAGCAGCCCAAATGGATTTCGGGACAGCTCGGGAAGCACAGATACGCAGTATTTT. This gives the protein CASSPNGFRDSSGSTDTQYF.

The V and J genes are TRBV27 and TRBJ1-2, with 9 nucleotides matching TRBD1. With 7 bases clipped from V and 4 bases from J, the junction kept 13 bases outside the gene matches. This CDR3 has 16 residues. Germline CDR1 and CDR2: MNHEY and SMNVEV (reference sequence). The CDR3 loop reads CASTGTGRDPSYGYTF. The CDR3 DNA reads as TGTGCCAGCACCGGGACAGGGAGGGACCCTAGCTATGGCTACACCTTC.

The chain carries TRBV14 and TRBJ2-3; 7 bases line up with TRBD2. Germline V gives CDR1 SGHDN, CDR2 FVKESK. J lost 6 bases, V lost 0 bases, and 6 bases had no gene match. CDR3 length: 15 amino acids. In nucleotides, the CDR3 is TGTGCCAGCAGCCAAGATAACGGGGGGAAGGATACGCAGTATTTT. Protein sequence: CASSQDNGGKDTQYF.

This sequence joins TRBV19 and TRBJ2-7; 11 bases line up with TRBD1. Germline V gene data show CDR1 as LNHDA and CDR2 as SQIVND (reference sequence). The CDR3 loop spans 15 amino acids. Trimming took 5 bases from V and 3 from J; bases not matched to a gene: 6. The CDR3 coding sequence is TGTGCCAGTAGTGTAACCGGGACAGGGGGCTACGAGCAGTACTTC. Translated, it gives CASSVTGTGGYEQYF.